This T cell receptor (beta chain) was captured by sequencing in a study of metastatic and nonmetastatic thyroid tumors. No patient had received any treatment before thyroid surgery. The V end lost 5 bases, the J end lost 4 bases, and 22 bases lay between the germline ends. CDR3 length: 16 residues. CDR1 and CDR2 (germline): SGHRS, YFSETQ. Original handling: A classifier for distant metastasis in papillary thyroid cancer was constructed using CDR3 differences observed across clinicopathological groups. TCRdb reprocessed the PCR reads using MiXCR. TCRdb, rather than the study authors, made the V and J calls. The sample comprises about 92,000 clones, about 15% of which are singletons, and 3.6% rests with the top ten. This clone showed up many times.

V usage is TRBV5-1 and J usage is TRBJ2-7; perhaps TRBD2 as D (6 bases). The sequenced sample consisted of blood. The TCR originated in a female donor with papillary thyroid cancer or a benign thyroid nodule (not recorded which). Some clones in this sample may be carry-over from other donors' samples. The CDR3 loop reads CASRDGSGRTMYEQYF. The CDR3 region has the DNA TGCGCCAGCAGAGACGGGAGCGGTAGGACTATGTACGAGCAGTACTTC.